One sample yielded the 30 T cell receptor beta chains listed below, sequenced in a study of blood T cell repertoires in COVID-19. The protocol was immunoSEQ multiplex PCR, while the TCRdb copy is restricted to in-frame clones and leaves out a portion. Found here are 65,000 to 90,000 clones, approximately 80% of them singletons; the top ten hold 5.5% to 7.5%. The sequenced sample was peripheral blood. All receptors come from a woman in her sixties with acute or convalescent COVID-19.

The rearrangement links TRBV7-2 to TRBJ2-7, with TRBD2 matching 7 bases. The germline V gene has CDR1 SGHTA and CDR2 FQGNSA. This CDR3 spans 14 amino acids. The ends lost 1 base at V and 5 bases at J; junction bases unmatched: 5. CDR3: CASSLGQRGHEQYF. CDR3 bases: TGTGCCAGCAGCTTAGGGCAGCGGGGTCACGAGCAGTACTTC.

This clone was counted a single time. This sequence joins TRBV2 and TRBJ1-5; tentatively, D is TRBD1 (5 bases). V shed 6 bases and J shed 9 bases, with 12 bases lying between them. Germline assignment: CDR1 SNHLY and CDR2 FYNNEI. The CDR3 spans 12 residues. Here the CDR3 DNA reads TGTGCCAGCAGAGCAGGGCCTCCGCCCCAGCATTTT. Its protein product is CASRAGPPPQHF.

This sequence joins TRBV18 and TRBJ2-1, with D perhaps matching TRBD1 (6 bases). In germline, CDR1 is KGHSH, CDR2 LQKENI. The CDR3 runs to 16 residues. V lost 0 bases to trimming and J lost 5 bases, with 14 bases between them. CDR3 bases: TGTGCCAGCTCACCACCGATGAGGGGGACGGACAATGAGCAGTTCTTC. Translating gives CASSPPMRGTDNEQFF.

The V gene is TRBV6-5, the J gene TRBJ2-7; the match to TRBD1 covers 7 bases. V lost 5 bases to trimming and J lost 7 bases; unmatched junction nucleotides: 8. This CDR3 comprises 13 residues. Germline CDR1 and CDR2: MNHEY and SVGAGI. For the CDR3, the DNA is TGTGCCAGCAGTAAGGGACAGCGTCGAGAGCAGTACTTC. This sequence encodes CASSKGQRREQYF.

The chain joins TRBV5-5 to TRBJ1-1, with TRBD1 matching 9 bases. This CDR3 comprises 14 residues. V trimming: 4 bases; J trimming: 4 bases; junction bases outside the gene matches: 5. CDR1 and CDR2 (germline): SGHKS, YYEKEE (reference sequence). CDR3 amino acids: CASSRDRVSTEAFF. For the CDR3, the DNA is TGTGCCAGCAGCAGGGACAGGGTTAGCACTGAAGCTTTCTTT.

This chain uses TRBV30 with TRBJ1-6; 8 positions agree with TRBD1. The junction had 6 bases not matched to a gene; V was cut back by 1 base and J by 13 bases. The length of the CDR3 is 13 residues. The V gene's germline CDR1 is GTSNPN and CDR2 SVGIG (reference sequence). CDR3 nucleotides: TGTGCCTGGAGTGCCGGACAGGGAGGGCCCCTCCACTTT. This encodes CAWSAGQGGPLHF.

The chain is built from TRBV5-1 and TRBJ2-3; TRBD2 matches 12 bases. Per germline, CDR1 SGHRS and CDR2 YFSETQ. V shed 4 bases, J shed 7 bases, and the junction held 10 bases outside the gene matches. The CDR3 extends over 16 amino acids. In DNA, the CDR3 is TGCGCCAGCAGCCCTCGGACTAGCGGGGCACAATATACGCAGTATTTT. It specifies CASSPRTSGAQYTQYF.

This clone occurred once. The CDR3 DNA follows: TGTGCCAGCAGCTATCAGGGGACGGCTGGAAACACCATATATTTT. It is translated as CASSYQGTAGNTIYF. The chain recombines TRBV5-4 with TRBJ1-3; weak D call: TRBD1 (6 bases). Germline CDR1 and CDR2: SGHNT and YYREEE (reference sequence). CDR3 length: 15 residues. With 3 bases removed from V and 2 bases from J, the gap between germline ends came to 12 bases.

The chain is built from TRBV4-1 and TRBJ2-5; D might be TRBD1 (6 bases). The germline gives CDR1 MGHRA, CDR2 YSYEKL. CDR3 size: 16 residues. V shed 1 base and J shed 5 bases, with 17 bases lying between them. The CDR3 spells CASSQGGQGIGETQYF. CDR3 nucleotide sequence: TGCGCCAGCAGCCAAGGTGGTCAGGGGATAGGGGAGACCCAGTACTTC.

The CDR3 nucleotides are TGTGCCAGCAGGGGGCTTGACAGGGTTAGTGGCTACACCTTC. Translated, it gives CASRGLDRVSGYTF. V gene TRBV6-5 combines with J gene TRBJ1-2; 7 bases fit TRBD1. Germline V gene lookup returns CDR1 MNHEY and CDR2 SVGAGI. The CDR3 runs to 14 residues. The ends lost 6 bases at V and 7 bases at J; junction bases unmatched: 11.

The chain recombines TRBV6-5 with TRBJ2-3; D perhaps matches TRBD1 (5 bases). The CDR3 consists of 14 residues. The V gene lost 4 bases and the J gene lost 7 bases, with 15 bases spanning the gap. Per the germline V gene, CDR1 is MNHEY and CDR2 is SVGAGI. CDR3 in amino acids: CASSSPRQSHTQYF. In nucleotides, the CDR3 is TGTGCCAGCAGTTCTCCCCGACAGTCACATACGCAGTATTTT.

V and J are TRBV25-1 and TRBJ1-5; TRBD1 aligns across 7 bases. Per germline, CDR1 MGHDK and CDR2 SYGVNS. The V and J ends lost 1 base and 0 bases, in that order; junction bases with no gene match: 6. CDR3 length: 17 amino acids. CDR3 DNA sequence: TGTGCCAGCAGTGAATTAGGGGGCAGACATAGCAATCAGCCCCAGCATTTT. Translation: CASSELGGRHSNQPQHF.

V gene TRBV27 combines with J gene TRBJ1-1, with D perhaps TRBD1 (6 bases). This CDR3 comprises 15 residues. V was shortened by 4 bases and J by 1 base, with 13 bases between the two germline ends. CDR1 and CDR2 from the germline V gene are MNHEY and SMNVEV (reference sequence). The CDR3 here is CASSSIQGWNTEAFF. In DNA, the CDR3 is TGTGCCAGCAGTTCGATTCAGGGGTGGAACACTGAAGCTTTCTTT.

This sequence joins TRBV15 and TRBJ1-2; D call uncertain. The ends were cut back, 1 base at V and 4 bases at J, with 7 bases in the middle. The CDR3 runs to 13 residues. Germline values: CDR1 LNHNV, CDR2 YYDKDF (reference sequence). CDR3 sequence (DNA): TGTGCCACCAGCAGAGGGGCTTCCTATGGCTACACCTTC. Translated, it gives CATSRGASYGYTF.

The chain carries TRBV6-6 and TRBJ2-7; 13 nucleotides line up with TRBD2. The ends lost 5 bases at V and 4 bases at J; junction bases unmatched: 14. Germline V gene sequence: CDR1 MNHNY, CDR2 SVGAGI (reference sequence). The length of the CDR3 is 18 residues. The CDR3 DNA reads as TGTGCCAGCAGTCCGAGGACTAGCGGGGGCCGGGCGGGGTACGAGCAGTACTTC. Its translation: CASSPRTSGGRAGYEQYF.

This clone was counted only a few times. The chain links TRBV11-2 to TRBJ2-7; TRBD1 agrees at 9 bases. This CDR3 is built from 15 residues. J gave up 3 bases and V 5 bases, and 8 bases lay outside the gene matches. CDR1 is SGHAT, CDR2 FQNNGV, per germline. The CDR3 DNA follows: TGTGCCAGCAGCCCAGGTGGGACAGGGATCTACGAGCAGTACTTC. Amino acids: CASSPGGTGIYEQYF.

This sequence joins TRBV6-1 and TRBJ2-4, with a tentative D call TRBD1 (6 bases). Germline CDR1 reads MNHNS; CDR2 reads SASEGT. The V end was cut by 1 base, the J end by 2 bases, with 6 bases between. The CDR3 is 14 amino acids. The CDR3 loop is CASSEGGPKNIQYF. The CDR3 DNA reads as TGTGCCAGCAGTGAAGGGGGGCCCAAAAACATTCAGTACTTC.

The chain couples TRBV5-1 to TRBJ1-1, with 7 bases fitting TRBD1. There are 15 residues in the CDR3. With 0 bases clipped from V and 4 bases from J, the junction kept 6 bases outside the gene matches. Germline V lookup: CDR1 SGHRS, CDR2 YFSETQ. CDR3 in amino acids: CASSLVSQGGTEAFF. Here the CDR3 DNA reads TGCGCCAGCAGCTTGGTGTCCCAGGGGGGCACTGAAGCTTTCTTT.

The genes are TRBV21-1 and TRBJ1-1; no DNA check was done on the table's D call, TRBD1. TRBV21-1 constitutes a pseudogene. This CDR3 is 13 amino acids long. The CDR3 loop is CASSKGAHTEAFF. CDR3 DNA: TGTGCCAGCAGCAAAGGGGCTCACACTGAAGCTTTCTTT.

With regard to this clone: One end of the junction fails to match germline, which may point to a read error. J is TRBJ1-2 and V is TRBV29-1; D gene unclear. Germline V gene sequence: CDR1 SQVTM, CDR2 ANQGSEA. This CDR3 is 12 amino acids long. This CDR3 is CSDEARNYGYTF. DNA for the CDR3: TGCAGCGATGAAGCTAGGAACTATGGCTACACCTTC.

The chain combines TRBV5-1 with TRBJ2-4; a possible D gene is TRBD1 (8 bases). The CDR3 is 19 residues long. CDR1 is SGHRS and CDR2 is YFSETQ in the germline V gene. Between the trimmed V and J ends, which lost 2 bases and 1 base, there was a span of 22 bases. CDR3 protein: CASSFGRAGTGEAKNIQYF. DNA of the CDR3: TGCGCCAGCAGCTTTGGGAGGGCCGGGACAGGCGAGGCCAAAAACATTCAGTACTTC.

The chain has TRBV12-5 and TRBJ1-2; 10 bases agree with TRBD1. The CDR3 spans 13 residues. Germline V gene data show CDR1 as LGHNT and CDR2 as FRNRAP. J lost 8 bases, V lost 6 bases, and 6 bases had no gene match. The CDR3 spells CASGPGTGVGYTF. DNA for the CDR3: TGTGCTAGTGGCCCCGGGACAGGGGTCGGCTACACCTTC.

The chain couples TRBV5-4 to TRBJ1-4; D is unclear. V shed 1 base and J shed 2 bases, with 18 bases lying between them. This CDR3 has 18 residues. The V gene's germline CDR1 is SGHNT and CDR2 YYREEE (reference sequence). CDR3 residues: CASSLFGSLMDTNEKLFF. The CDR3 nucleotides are TGTGCCAGCAGCTTGTTCGGGAGTCTTATGGACACTAATGAAAAACTGTTTTTT.

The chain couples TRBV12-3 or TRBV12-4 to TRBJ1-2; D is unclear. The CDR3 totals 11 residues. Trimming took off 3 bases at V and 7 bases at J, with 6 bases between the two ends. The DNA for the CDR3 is TGTGCCAGCAGTTTGGGGAGTGGCTACACCTTC. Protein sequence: CASSLGSGYTF.

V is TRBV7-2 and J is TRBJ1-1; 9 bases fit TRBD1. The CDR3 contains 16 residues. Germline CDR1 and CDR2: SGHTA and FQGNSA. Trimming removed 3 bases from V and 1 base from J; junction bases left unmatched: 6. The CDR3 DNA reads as TGTGCCAGCAGCTTCAGGACAGGGGTCGGGAACACTGAAGCTTTCTTT. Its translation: CASSFRTGVGNTEAFF.

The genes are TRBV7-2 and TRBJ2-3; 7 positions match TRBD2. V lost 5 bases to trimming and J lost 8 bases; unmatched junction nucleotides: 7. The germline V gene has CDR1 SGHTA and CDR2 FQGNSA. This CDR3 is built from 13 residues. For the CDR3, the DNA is TGTGCCAGCAGCCCCCGGGGGGATGGTACGCAGTATTTT. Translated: CASSPRGDGTQYF.

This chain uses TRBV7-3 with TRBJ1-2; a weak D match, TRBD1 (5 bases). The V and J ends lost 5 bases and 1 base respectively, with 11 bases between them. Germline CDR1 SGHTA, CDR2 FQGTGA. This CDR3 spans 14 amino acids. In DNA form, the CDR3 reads TGTGCCAGCAGCCCCGGGGGGAATAACTATGGCTACACCTTC. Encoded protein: CASSPGGNNYGYTF.

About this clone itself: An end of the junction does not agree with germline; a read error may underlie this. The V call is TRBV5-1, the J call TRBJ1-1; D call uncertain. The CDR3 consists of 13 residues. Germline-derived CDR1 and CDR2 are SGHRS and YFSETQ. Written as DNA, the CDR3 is TGCGCCAGCAGCTCGGCGGGGTTACCTGAACCTTTCTTT. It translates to CASSSAGLPEPFF.

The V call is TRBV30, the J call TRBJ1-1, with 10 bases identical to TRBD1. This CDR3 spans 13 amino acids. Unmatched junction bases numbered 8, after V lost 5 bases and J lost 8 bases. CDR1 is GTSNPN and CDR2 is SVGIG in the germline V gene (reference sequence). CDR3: CAWYLPGQGEAFF. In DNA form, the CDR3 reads TGTGCCTGGTACCTGCCGGGACAGGGGGAAGCTTTCTTT.

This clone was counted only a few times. CDR3 region: CASREPGYTEAFF. In DNA form, the CDR3 reads TGTGCCAGCAGAGAACCAGGTTACACTGAAGCTTTCTTT. The V gene is TRBV9, the J gene TRBJ1-1, with no clear D. Germline V gene sequence: CDR1 SGDLS, CDR2 YYNGEE. V lost 5 bases and J lost 3, with 11 bases in between. The CDR3 is 13 amino acids.